One and the same sample provided the 26 T cell receptor beta chains below, sequenced in a study of PD-L1 blockade in urothelial cancer. Indicated time point: peripheral blood 6 weeks after treatment start. Here immunoSEQ multiplex PCR was the method, and the copy in TCRdb shows in-frame clones only, minus some. The data contain 30,000 to 45,000 clones, approximately 80% of them seen just once; the ten biggest clones take up roughly 10%. Here the sequenced sample was PBMCs, taken around atezolizumab (anti-PD-L1) treatment. Every receptor here comes from a man aged 40-49 years with urothelial cancer.

This CDR3 reads CASSDLVRAGNTIYF. The CDR3 DNA sequence: TGTGCCAGCAGTGACCTGGTCAGGGCTGGAAACACCATATATTTT. The rearrangement uses TRBV28 and TRBJ1-3; maybe TRBD1 (5 bases). Deletions cut 5 bases from V and 2 bases from J, with 13 bases between. The length of the CDR3 is 15 residues. From germline, CDR1 is MDHEN and CDR2 SYDVKM.

The V and J genes are TRBV7-8 and TRBJ1-1; 8 nucleotides agree with TRBD1. Germline CDR1 SGHVS, CDR2 FQNEAQ. This CDR3 contains 15 residues. The V and J ends lost 0 bases and 3 bases, in that order; junction bases with no gene match: 3. Here the CDR3 reads CASSLAPGQDTEAFF. The CDR3 DNA reads TGTGCCAGCAGCTTAGCCCCGGGACAGGACACTGAAGCTTTCTTT.

The chain has TRBV29-1 and TRBJ2-6; 9 bases map to TRBD1. J gave up 1 base and V 1 base, and 2 bases lay outside the gene matches. The CDR3 is 16 amino acids. Germline CDR1 and CDR2: SQVTM and ANQGSEA. The CDR3 spells CSVEGGTGSGANVLTF. Written as DNA, the CDR3 is TGCAGCGTTGAAGGCGGGACAGGGTCTGGGGCCAACGTCCTGACTTTC.

This chain uses TRBV7-9 with TRBJ2-1; D may be TRBD1 (6 bases). This CDR3 has 15 residues. V was clipped by 5 bases and J by 3 bases, with 14 bases between them. Germline V gives CDR1 SEHNR, CDR2 FQNEAQ (reference sequence). The CDR3 region is CASSEAGADYNEQFF. CDR3 sequence (DNA): TGTGCCAGCAGCGAAGCAGGGGCGGACTACAATGAGCAGTTCTTC. Complete variable domain (other parts from reference TRBV7-9 and TRBJ2-1): DTGVSQNPRHKITKRGQNVTFRCDPISEHNRLYWYRQTLGQGPEFLTYFQNEAQLEKSRLLSDRFSAERPKGSFSTLEIQRTEQGDSAMYLCASSEAGADYNEQFFGPGTRLTVL.

This clone turned up a few times. The gene calls are TRBV30 and TRBJ1-1; possible D gene TRBD1, 5 bases. The length of the CDR3 is 14 residues. Germline-derived CDR1 and CDR2 are GTSNPN and SVGIG (reference sequence). V was pared by 1 base and J by 4 bases, with 13 bases between. The CDR3 DNA reads TGTGCCTGGAGTGGGGGACTGGGGAGCACTGAAGCTTTCTTT. It is translated as CAWSGGLGSTEAFF.

The rearrangement uses TRBV7-9 and TRBJ1-1; a possible D gene is TRBD1 (6 bases). Germline lookup yields CDR1 SEHNR and CDR2 FQNEAQ (reference sequence). Trimming left V 7 bases short and J 5 bases short, with 17 bases between. There are 14 residues in the CDR3. The CDR3 region has the DNA TGTGCCAGCAAAGGGGGGCGGGAGGGTACTGAAGCTTTCTTT. Its translation: CASKGGREGTEAFF.

V is TRBV18 and J is TRBJ2-5; 12 nucleotides align to TRBD2. The CDR3 runs to 16 residues. The trim removed 0 bases at V and 5 bases at J, leaving 4 bases unmatched. Germline CDR1 is KGHSH and CDR2 is LQKENI. In DNA form, the CDR3 reads TGTGCCAGCTCACCACCCCGTACTAGCGGGAGGGAGACCCAGTACTTC. This translates into CASSPPRTSGRETQYF. Drawing the rest from reference TRBV18 and TRBJ2-5, the complete variable domain is NAGVMQNPRHLVRRRGQEARLRCSPMKGHSHVYWYRQLPEEGLKFMVYLQKENIIDESGMPKERFSAEFPKEGPSILRIQQVVRGDSAAYFCASSPPRTSGRETQYFGPGTRLLVL.

This chain joins TRBV2 and TRBJ2-7, with D unresolved. Trimming stripped 11 bases from V and 7 bases from J, with 21 bases between. From germline, CDR1 is SNHLY and CDR2 FYNNEI. The length of the CDR3 is 13 residues. The CDR3 region is CAVQSGPSKEQYF. The CDR3 DNA reads TGTGCCGTCCAGTCTGGGCCCTCTAAGGAGCAGTACTTC.

This chain uses TRBV4-1 with TRBJ1-4, with TRBD1 as a possible D gene (5 bases). Germline V gives CDR1 MGHRA, CDR2 YSYEKL. V was trimmed by 2 bases and J by 8 bases, leaving 18 bases between them. CDR3 length: 16 residues. The CDR3 sequence is CASSQPRSGRFEKLFF. The CDR3 DNA reads TGCGCCAGCAGCCAACCCCGATCAGGGAGGTTCGAAAAACTGTTTTTT.

V gene TRBV28 combines with J gene TRBJ2-1, with 10 bases fitting TRBD2. Germline loops: CDR1 MDHEN, CDR2 SYDVKM. The CDR3 is 15 residues long. The V gene end was trimmed by 3 bases and the J gene end by 10 bases; junction bases not matched to a gene: 9. CDR3 in DNA: TGTGCCAGCAGTTTTGGGCTAGCGGGAGTAGGGGAGCAGTTCTTC. This codes for CASSFGLAGVGEQFF.

V is TRBV30 and J is TRBJ1-2; perhaps TRBD1 as D (6 bases). This CDR3 has 13 amino acids. V was pared by 4 bases and J by 2 bases, with 11 bases between. Germline V gene data show CDR1 as GTSNPN and CDR2 as SVGIG (reference sequence). CDR3: CAWNSQGNYGYTF. The CDR3 DNA follows: TGTGCCTGGAATTCACAGGGCAACTATGGCTACACCTTC. Full variable domain (outside the CDR3, taken from reference TRBV30 and TRBJ1-2): SQTIHQWPATLVQPVGSPLSLECTVEGTSNPNLYWYRQAAGRGLQLLFYSVGIGQISSEVPQNLSASRPQDRQFILSSKKLLLSDSGFYLCAWNSQGNYGYTFGSGTRLTVV.

CDR3 amino acids: CSVEASSGSSYEQYF. In DNA, the CDR3 is TGCAGCGTTGAAGCCTCGAGCGGGAGCTCCTACGAGCAGTACTTC. The chain recombines TRBV29-1 with TRBJ2-7; TRBD2 agrees at 8 bases. The CDR3 spans 15 residues. The germline V gene has CDR1 SQVTM and CDR2 ANQGSEA. J lost 0 bases, V lost 1 base, and 5 bases had no gene match.

This chain joins TRBV18 and TRBJ1-2; D is perhaps TRBD1 (5 bases). Looked up from germline, CDR1 is KGHSH and CDR2 is LQKENI. The CDR3 is 14 amino acids. The ends were cut back, 8 bases at V and 4 bases at J, with 17 bases in the middle. The CDR3 nucleotides read TGTGCCAGCCACAGGACAAGGGATAGCTATGGCTACACCTTC. Amino acids: CASHRTRDSYGYTF.

The V gene is TRBV7-8, the J gene TRBJ1-4; weak D call: TRBD1 (6 bases). Germline V gives CDR1 SGHVS, CDR2 FQNEAQ. Trimming cost V 4 bases and J 1 base, with 13 bases left between them. This CDR3 comprises 16 residues. CDR3 in DNA: TGTGCCAGCAGCTCCCAAACAGGGTTAACTAATGAAAAACTGTTTTTT. It specifies CASSSQTGLTNEKLFF.

This rearrangement joins TRBV9 to TRBJ2-2, with D uncertain. The germline V gene encodes CDR1 SGDLS and CDR2 YYNGEE. Trimming cost V 3 bases and J 2 bases, with 2 bases left between them. The CDR3 has 12 amino acids. CDR3 bases: TGTGCCAGCAGCGCAAACACCGGGGAGCTGTTTTTT. Translating gives CASSANTGELFF.

The chain uses TRBV7-8 and TRBJ2-7; perhaps TRBD2 as D (6 bases). The CDR3 totals 14 residues. V was trimmed by 6 bases and J by 6 bases, leaving 18 bases between them. Germline values: CDR1 SGHVS, CDR2 FQNEAQ. The CDR3 region is CASSYPEGAGEQYF. The CDR3 DNA reads TGTGCCAGCAGTTACCCAGAGGGAGCGGGCGAGCAGTACTTC.

The CDR3 is CASSQLTGGTEAFF. In nucleotides, the CDR3 is TGCGCCAGCAGCCAGCTTACAGGGGGCACTGAAGCTTTCTTT. The chain joins TRBV4-1 to TRBJ1-1; 8 bases fit TRBD1. Germline V lookup: CDR1 MGHRA, CDR2 YSYEKL. V was clipped by 3 bases and J by 4 bases; unmatched bases: 4. CDR3 length: 14 amino acids.

The chain combines TRBV11-1 with TRBJ2-3; 12 bases match TRBD2. CDR3 length equals 16 residues. Germline V gives CDR1 SGHAT, CDR2 FQDESV (reference sequence). After removal of 5 bases from V and 3 bases from J, the junction contained 6 bases not matched to a gene. CDR3 residues: CASSLRTSGITDTQYF. As DNA, the CDR3 is TGTGCCAGCAGCCTTAGGACTAGCGGGATAACAGATACGCAGTATTTT.

The rearrangement links TRBV28 to TRBJ2-1; 8 nucleotides agree with TRBD2. J lost 7 bases, V lost 7 bases, and 15 bases had no gene match. CDR3 size: 16 residues. Germline V gene sequence: CDR1 MDHEN, CDR2 SYDVKM. CDR3 residues: CASTPFAGLELNEQFF. CDR3 nucleotides: TGTGCCAGCACCCCTTTCGCGGGACTAGAGTTAAATGAGCAGTTCTTC. The full variable domain, rest sourced from reference TRBV28 and TRBJ2-1, is DVKVTQSSRYLVKRTGEKVFLECVQDMDHENMFWYRQDPGLGLRLIYFSYDVKMKEKGDIPEGYSVSREKKERFSLILESASTNQTSMYLCASTPFAGLELNEQFFGPGTRLTVL.

This clone was counted once. The chain employs TRBV5-8 and TRBJ1-4, with D uncertain. In germline, CDR1 is SGHTS, CDR2 YDEGEE. V lost 4 bases, J lost 0 bases, and 16 bases lay in between. This CDR3 is 17 amino acids long. The CDR3 nucleotides are TGTGCCAGCAGCGCGGGTGGAAGGATTGCAACTAATGAAAAACTGTTTTTT. It translates to CASSAGGRIATNEKLFF.

The chain employs TRBV30 and TRBJ1-2; 8 bases are a match to TRBD1. There are 12 residues in the CDR3. Trimming took 4 bases from V and 8 from J; bases not matched to a gene: 6. Per germline, CDR1 GTSNPN and CDR2 SVGIG (reference sequence). The CDR3 here is CAWTTGAWGYTF. The CDR3 DNA reads TGTGCCTGGACGACAGGGGCGTGGGGCTACACCTTC.

J is TRBJ2-1 and V is TRBV6-4; 16 bases match TRBD2. The germline V gene has CDR1 MRHNA and CDR2 SNTAGT. The CDR3 has 17 amino acids. The V and J ends lost 7 bases and 8 bases, in that order; junction bases with no gene match: 11. CDR3 sequence reads: CASKEQGLAGGRDEQFF. CDR3 sequence (DNA): TGTGCCAGCAAGGAACAGGGACTAGCGGGAGGGCGCGATGAGCAGTTCTTC.

This clone was recorded a few times. The sample contains more than one DNA sequence encoding this CDR3. This chain links TRBV28 with TRBJ2-7; the match to TRBD2 covers 12 bases. V lost 6 bases to trimming and J lost 0 bases; unmatched junction nucleotides: 3. Germline V gene data show CDR1 as MDHEN and CDR2 as SYDVKM. The CDR3 totals 15 residues. For the CDR3, the DNA is TGTGCCAGCAGGTCTAGCGGGGGGGGCTCCTACGAGCAGTACTTC. This codes for CASRSSGGGSYEQYF.

V gene TRBV14 combines with J gene TRBJ2-5, with 12 bases lining up with TRBD2. Germline V gene lookup returns CDR1 SGHDN and CDR2 FVKESK. V trimming: 4 bases; J trimming: 8 bases; junction bases outside the gene matches: 11. This CDR3 has 16 residues. In DNA form, the CDR3 reads TGTGCCAGCAGCCCCTTGGGACTAGCGGGTCAGGTAACCCAGTACTTC. Its translation is CASSPLGLAGQVTQYF.

This clone appeared once. The chain joins TRBV10-3 to TRBJ2-7, with 7 positions matching TRBD1. J gave up 0 bases and V 7 bases, and 6 bases lay outside the gene matches. CDR1 and CDR2 (germline): ENHRY, SYGVKD. This CDR3 region has 14 residues. CDR3 coding DNA: TGTGCCATCAATCCGGGACAGTCCTCCTACGAGCAGTACTTC. Translation: CAINPGQSSYEQYF.

J is TRBJ1-2 and V is TRBV5-6; D gene unclear. Trimming pared 0 bases from V and 6 bases from J, leaving 9 bases between. CDR3 length equals 13 residues. CDR1 SGHDT and CDR2 YYEEEE come from the germline V gene. The CDR3 DNA reads as TGTGCCAGCAGCTTGGCCTGGGAGGATGGCTACACCTTC. This sequence encodes CASSLAWEDGYTF.